In this sample, the clone carrying this T cell receptor beta chain turned up many times. This specimen belongs to a study of T cells in localized non-small cell lung cancer. Produced via immunoSEQ multiplex PCR; TCRdb's table is partial and in-frame only. Among about 70,000 clones, approximately 84% were seen once, and the ten largest hold roughly 1.4%. Trimming took off 4 bases at V and 2 bases at J, with 11 bases between the two ends. The CDR3 extends over 15 amino acids. Germline CDR1 LGHNA, CDR2 YNFKEQ. This chain connects TRBV4-2 to TRBJ1-4; possibly TRBD1 for D (6 bases). The specimen was peripheral blood, collected before any cancer treatment. The source of this sequence is a female donor at least 60 years old with stage I lung adenocarcinoma. CDR3 loop: CASSRNRATNEKLFF. The CDR3 coding sequence is TGTGCCAGCAGCCGTAACAGGGCCACTAATGAAAAACTGTTTTTT.